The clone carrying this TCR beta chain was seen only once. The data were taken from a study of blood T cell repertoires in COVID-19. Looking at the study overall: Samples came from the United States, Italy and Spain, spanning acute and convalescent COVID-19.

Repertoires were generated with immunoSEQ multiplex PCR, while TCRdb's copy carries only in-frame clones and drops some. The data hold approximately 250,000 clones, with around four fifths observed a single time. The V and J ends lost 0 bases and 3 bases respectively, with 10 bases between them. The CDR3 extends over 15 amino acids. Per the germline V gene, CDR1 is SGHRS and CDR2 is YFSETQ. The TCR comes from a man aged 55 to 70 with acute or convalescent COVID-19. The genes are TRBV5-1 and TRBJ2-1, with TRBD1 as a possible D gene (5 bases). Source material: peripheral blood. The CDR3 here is CASSLAAGIYNEQFF. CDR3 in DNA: TGCGCCAGCAGCTTGGCGGCAGGGATCTACAATGAGCAGTTCTTC.